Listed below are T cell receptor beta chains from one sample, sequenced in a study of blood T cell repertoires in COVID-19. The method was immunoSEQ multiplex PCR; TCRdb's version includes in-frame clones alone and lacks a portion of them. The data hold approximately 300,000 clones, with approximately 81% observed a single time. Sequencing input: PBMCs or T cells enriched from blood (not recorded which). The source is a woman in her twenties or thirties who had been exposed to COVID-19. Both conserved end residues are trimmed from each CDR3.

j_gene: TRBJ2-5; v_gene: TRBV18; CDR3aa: ASSPEGLATQY
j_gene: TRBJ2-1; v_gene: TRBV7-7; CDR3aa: ASSLRDRSNEQF
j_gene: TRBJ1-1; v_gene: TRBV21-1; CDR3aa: ASSKALDRVTEAF
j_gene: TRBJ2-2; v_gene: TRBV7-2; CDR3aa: ASSLEGGTSWTGELF
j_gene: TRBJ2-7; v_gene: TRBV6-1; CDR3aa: ASSDYPYEQY
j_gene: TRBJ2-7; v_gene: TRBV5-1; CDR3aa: ASSLDRGPYEQY
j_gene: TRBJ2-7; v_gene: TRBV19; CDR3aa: ASSPRLAEPVSYEQY
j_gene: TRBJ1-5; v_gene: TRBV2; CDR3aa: ASHRAGERQPQH
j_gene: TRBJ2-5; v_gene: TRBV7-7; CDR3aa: ASSLAGTGGRQETQY
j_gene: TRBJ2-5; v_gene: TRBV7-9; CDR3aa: ASSLGDRGFTETQY
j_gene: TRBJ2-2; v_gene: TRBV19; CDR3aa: ASSRLAETGELF
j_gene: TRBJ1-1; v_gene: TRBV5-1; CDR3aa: ASSLAAEQNTEAF
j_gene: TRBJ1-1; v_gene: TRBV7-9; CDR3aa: ASSLAGQGTEAF
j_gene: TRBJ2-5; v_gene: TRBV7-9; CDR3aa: ASSLGAQETQY
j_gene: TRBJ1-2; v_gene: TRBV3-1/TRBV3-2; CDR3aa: ASSQDRVVGYT
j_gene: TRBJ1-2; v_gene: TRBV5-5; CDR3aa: ASSLQGEGYT
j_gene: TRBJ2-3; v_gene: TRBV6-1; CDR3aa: ASSEVGQGRPDTQY
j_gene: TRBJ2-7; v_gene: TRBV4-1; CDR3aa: ASSQGSGAYEQY
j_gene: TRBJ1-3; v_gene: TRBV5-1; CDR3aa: ASSADRLSGNTIY
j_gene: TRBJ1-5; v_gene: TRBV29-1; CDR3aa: SVVDRGGNQPQH
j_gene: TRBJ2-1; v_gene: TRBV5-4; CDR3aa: ASRNRDRDEQF
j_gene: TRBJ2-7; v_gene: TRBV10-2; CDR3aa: ASIGLAGNYEQY
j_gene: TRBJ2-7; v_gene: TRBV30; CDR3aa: AWSVPGVEQY
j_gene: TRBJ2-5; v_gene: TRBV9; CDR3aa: ASSIRTGGLETQY
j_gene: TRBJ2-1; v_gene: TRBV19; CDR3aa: ASSLALGGGSYNEQF
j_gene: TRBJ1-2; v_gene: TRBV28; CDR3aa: ASTIDSNYGYT
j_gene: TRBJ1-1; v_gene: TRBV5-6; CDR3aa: ASSVTGGGNTEAF
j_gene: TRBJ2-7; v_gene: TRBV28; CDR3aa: ASSWGQGGEQY
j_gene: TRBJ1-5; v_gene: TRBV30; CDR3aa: AWSVRGNQPQH
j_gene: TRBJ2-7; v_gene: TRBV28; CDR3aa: ASTAGHRDEQY
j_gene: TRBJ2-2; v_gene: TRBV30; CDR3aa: AWSVLAGGPGTGELF
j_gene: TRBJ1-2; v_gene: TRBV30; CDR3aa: AWAGGQGLTGGYT
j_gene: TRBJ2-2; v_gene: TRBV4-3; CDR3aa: ASSQELTAANTGELF
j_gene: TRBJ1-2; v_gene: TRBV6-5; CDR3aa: ASNTRDRGDGYT
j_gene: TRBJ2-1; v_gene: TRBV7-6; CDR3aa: ASGNRDYISSYNEQF
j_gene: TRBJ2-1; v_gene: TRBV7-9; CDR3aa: ASSLVDLIYNEQF
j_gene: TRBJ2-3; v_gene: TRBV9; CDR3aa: ASSVAASGGSTDTQY
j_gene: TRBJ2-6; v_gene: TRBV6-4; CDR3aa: ASSPQGGGSGANVLT
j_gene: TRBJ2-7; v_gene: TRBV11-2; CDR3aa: ASSPRTSGAAAGEQY
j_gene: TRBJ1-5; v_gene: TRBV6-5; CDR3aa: ASVEGNQPQH
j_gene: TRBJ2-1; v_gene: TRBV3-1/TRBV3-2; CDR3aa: ASSQVTSKWLGEQF
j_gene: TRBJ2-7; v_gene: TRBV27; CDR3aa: ASRSASGRAYEQY
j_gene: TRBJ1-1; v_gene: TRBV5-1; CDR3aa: ASSFQIGGGTNTEAF
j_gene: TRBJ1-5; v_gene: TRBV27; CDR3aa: ASSLRGGNQPQH
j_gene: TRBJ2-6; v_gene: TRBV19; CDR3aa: ASSLQGLSGANVLT
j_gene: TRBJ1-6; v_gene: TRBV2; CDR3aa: ASSRTASSYNSPLH